This T cell receptor beta chain was sequenced during a study of response to subunit inactivated influenza vaccine. Whole-study findings and limits: The study's authors posited that every seasonal influenza vaccination enlists few new T cells.

CDR1 is SGHDT, CDR2 YYEEEE, per germline. The CDR3 length is 17 residues. Losses at the gene ends were 2 bases for V and 7 bases for J; bases not matched to a gene: 16. TCRdb re-called the RT-PCR reads with MiXCR, one entry per CDR3 protein. The sample includes around 570,000 distinct CDR3 sequences, 11% of them seen just once. Details on this clonotype: Its antigen is as yet unknown.

The sample was also reused in another study, on T cells expressing NK-cell markers. That work contributes: Generation of TCR beta cDNA was performed by 5'RACE template switching incorporating UMIs. The share of CD8+ T cells held by dominant NKG2C+ clonotypes was about 1.0-8% in over 5 donors.

The specimen was PBMCs from blood, collected on the day of vaccination. The chain employs TRBV5-6 and TRBJ2-7; 9 nucleotides match TRBD1. The clonotype originates from a man in his fifties who received an inactivated influenza vaccine. CDR3 region: CASSFSLRDRVGGEQYF. CDR3 nucleotides: TGTGCCAGCAGCTTCTCTCTCCGGGACAGGGTCGGAGGGGAGCAGTACTTC. Using reference TRBV5-6 and TRBJ2-7 for the parts outside the CDR3, the full variable domain is DAGVTQSPTHLIKTRGQQVTLRCSPKSGHDTVSWYQQALGQGPQFIFQYYEEEERQRGNFPDRFSGHQFPNYSSELNVNALLLGDSALYLCASSFSLRDRVGGEQYFGPGTRLTVT.